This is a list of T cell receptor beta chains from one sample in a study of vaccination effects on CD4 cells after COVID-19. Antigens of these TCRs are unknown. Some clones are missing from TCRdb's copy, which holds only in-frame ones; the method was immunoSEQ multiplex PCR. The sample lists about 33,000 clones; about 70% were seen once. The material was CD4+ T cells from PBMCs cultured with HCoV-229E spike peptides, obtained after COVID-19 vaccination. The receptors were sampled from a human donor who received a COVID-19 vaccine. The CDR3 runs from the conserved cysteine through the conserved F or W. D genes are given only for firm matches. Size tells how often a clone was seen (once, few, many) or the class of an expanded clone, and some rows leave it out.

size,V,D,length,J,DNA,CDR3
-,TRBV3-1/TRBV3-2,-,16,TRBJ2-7,TGTGCCAGCAGCCAAGTGGCGGGGGCCACTCTTGGGGAGCAGTACTTC,CASSQVAGATLGEQYF
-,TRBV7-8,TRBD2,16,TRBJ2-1,TGTGCCAGCAGCCCCAGGACTAGACTCTTTGGGAATGAGCAGTTCTTC,CASSPRTRLFGNEQFF
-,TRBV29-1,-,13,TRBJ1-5,TGCAGCGTAGCGGGACGGGGAAATCAGCCCCAGCATTTT,CSVAGRGNQPQHF
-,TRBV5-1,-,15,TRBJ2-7,TGCGCCAGCAGCCCCTACAGGGTTGGTCAAGACGAGCAGTACTTC,CASSPYRVGQDEQYF
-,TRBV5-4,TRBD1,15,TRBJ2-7,TGTGCCAGCAGCGGAGGGACAGGGGTCACCTACGAGCAGTACTTC,CASSGGTGVTYEQYF
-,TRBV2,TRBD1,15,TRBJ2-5,TGTGCCAGCAGGACGGCTGGGACAGCTCAAGAGACCCAGTACTTC,CASRTAGTAQETQYF
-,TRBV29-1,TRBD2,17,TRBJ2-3,TGCAGCGTTGGTTTACTAGCGGGACCCAGGACCACAGATACGCAGTATTTT,CSVGLLAGPRTTDTQYF
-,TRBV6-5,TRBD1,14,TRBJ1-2,TGTGCCAGCACCGCCGCCCCTAGACAGGGGTTGATAACCTTC,CASTAAPRQGLITF
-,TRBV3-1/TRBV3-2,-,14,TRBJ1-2,TGTGCCAGCAGCCAAGCCACTCTGTCTTATGGCTACACCTTC,CASSQATLSYGYTF
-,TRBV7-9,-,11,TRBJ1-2,TGTGCCAGCAGCCAATTACGGGGCTACACCTTC,CASSQLRGYTF
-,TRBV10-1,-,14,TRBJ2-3,TGCGCCAGCAGTGGACTTTCGAGGTCAGATACGCAGTATTTT,CASSGLSRSDTQYF
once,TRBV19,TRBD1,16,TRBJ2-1,TGTGCCAGTAGTGGACCCGGGACAGGGGGCGGCAATGAGCAGTTCTTC,CASSGPGTGGGNEQFF
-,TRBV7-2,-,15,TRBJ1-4,TGTGCCAGCAGCTTAATGACCGCAACTAATGAAAAACTGTTTTTT,CASSLMTATNEKLFF
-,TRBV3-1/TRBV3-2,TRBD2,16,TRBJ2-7,TGTGCCAGCAGCCAAGCTTATTCCGGGAGGGCGAATGAGCAGTACTTC,CASSQAYSGRANEQYF
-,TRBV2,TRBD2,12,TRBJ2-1,TGTGCCAGCGGCCGGGACTACCATGAGCAGTTCTTC,CASGRDYHEQFF
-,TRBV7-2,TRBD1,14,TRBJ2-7,TGTGCCAGCAGCCTCCACGGGACAGACTACGAGCAGTACTTC,CASSLHGTDYEQYF
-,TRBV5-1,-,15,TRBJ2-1,TGCGCCAGCAGCGAGACGGGCCCCTCCTACAATGAGCAGTTCTTC,CASSETGPSYNEQFF
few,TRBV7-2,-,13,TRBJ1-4,TGTGCCAGCAGCCTGGGGGGTAATGAAAAACTGTTTTTT,CASSLGGNEKLFF
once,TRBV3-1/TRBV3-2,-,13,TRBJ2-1,TGTGCCAGCAGCCAATCGGAACGGAATGAGCAGTTCTTC,CASSQSERNEQFF
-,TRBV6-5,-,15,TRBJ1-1,TGTGCCAGCAGCTTCGCCACGGTGCAGAACACTGAAGCTTTCTTT,CASSFATVQNTEAFF
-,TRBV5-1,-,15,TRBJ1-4,TGCGCCAGCAGCTTATTCGGGACAACTAATGAAAAACTGTTTTTT,CASSLFGTTNEKLFF
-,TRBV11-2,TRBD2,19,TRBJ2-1,TGTGCCAGCAGCACACAAAGGTCTAGCGGGATGAGCTCCTACAATGAGCAGTTCTTC,CASSTQRSSGMSSYNEQFF
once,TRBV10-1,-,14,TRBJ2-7,TGCGCCAGCAGTGATGCGGGACACCTATACGAGCAGTACTTC,CASSDAGHLYEQYF
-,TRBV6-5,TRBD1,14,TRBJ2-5,TGTGCCAGCAGGACAGGGGGCCCCGGGGAGACCCAGTACTTC,CASRTGGPGETQYF
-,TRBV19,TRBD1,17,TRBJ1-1,TGTGCCAGTAGCAACCCCCGGACAGGGCTTATGAACACTGAAGCTTTCTTT,CASSNPRTGLMNTEAFF
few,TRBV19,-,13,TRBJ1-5,TGTGCCAGTACCCCAGGGCGGGAACAGCCCCAGCATTTT,CASTPGREQPQHF
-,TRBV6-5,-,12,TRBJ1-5,TGTGCCAGCAGAGCGCTCGGCCAGCCCCAGCATTTT,CASRALGQPQHF
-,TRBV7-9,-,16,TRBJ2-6,TGTGCCAGCAGCTTAGGTACCTTCTCTGGGGCCAACGTCCTGACTTTC,CASSLGTFSGANVLTF
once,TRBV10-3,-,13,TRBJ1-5,TGTGCCATCAGTCCGGACAGAAATCAGCCCCAGCATTTT,CAISPDRNQPQHF
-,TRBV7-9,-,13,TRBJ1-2,TGTGCCACCCCCGGGGTCAGTGACTATGGCTACACCTTC,CATPGVSDYGYTF
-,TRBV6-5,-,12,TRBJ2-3,TGTGCCAGCAGTCCGGGCACAGATACGCAGTATTTT,CASSPGTDTQYF
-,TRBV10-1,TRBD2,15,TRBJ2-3,TGCGCCAGCAGTGAGTTAGCGGGACGCACAGATACGCAGTATTTT,CASSELAGRTDTQYF
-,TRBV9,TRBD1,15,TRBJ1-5,TGTGCCAGCGCGTTCGGGACAGGGGTTAATCAGCCCCAGCATTTT,CASAFGTGVNQPQHF
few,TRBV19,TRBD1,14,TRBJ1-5,TGTGCCAGTAGTCAGGACAGGGGCAATCAGCCCCAGCATTTT,CASSQDRGNQPQHF
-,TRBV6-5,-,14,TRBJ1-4,TGTGCCAGCAGTTACTTACTTGGGCGTGAAAAACTGTTTTTT,CASSYLLGREKLFF
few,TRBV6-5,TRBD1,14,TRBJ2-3,TGTGCCAGCGGGGCACAGGGGGGAGTAGATACGCAGTATTTT,CASGAQGGVDTQYF
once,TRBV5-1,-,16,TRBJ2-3,TGCGCCAGCAGCTTGGGTCCAAGGACTAGCACAGATACGCAGTATTTT,CASSLGPRTSTDTQYF
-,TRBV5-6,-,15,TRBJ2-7,TGTGCCAGCAGCCCGGTGGGTAGGATCCACTACGAGCAGTACTTC,CASSPVGRIHYEQYF
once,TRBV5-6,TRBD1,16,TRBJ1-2,TGTGCCAGCAGCTACAGCCGGACAGGGGGTATACATGGCTACACCTTC,CASSYSRTGGIHGYTF
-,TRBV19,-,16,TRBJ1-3,TGTGCCAGTAGTATGACCCCCATGGAGCCTGGAAACACCATATATTTT,CASSMTPMEPGNTIYF
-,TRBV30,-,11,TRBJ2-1,TGTGCCTGGAGCAGATGGAATGAGCAGTTCTTC,CAWSRWNEQFF
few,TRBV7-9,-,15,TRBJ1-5,TGTGCCAGCAGCTTAGGGGGACAAGTCAATCAGCCCCAGCATTTT,CASSLGGQVNQPQHF
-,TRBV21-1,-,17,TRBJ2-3,TGTGCCAGCAGCAAAGGAGCCGGGACAGGGGTAGCAGATACGCAGTATTTT,CASSKGAGTGVADTQYF
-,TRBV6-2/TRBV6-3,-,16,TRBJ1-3,TGTGCCAGCAGTTACTCTTCGACGAGCTCTGGAAACACCATATATTTT,CASSYSSTSSGNTIYF
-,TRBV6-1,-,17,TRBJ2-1,TGTGCCAGCAGTGAAGAGGAGGCGGGACGGTCCTACAATGAGCAGTTCTTC,CASSEEEAGRSYNEQFF
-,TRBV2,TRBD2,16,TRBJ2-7,TGTGCCAGCACGAAAGGACGAGCGGGACCCCCTCCAGAGCAGTACTTC,CASTKGRAGPPPEQYF
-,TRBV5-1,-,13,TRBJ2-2,TGCGCCAGCAGCTGGGAGGTCACCGGGGAGCTGTTTTTT,CASSWEVTGELFF
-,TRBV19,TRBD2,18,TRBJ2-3,TGTGCCAGTAGTTTTGGCCCGACTAGCGGGAGGGCCGGAGATACGCAGTATTTT,CASSFGPTSGRAGDTQYF
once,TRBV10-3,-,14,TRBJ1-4,TGTGCCATCAGTGATAAGGGGACGGATGAAAAACTGTTTTTT,CAISDKGTDEKLFF
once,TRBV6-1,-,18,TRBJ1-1,TGTGCCAGCAGTGAAGGGACGGTCTGGGCCTACAAGGACACTGAAGCTTTCTTT,CASSEGTVWAYKDTEAFF
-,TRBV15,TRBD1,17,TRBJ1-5,TGTGCCACCAGCGGGCTTGGACAGGGCCGGCTCCCCCAGTCCCAGCATTTT,CATSGLGQGRLPQSQHF
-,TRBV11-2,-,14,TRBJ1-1,TGTGCCAGCAGCTCCCGGACAAGCAACACTGAAGCTTTCTTT,CASSSRTSNTEAFF
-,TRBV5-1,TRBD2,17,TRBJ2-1,TGCGCCAGCAGCTTAGATACTAGCGGGAGTTCTTTGGGTGAGCAGTTCTTC,CASSLDTSGSSLGEQFF
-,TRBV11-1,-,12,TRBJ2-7,TGTGCCAGCAGTTACCTAGGAGAGGAGCAGTACTTC,CASSYLGEEQYF
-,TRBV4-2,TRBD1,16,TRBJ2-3,TGTGCCAGCAGCCAAGATCGGACAGGGGGCCCAGATACGCAGTATTTT,CASSQDRTGGPDTQYF
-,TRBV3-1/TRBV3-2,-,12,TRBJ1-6,TGTGCCAGCAGCCTCCATAATTCACCCCTCCACTTT,CASSLHNSPLHF
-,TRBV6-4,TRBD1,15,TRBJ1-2,TGTGCCAGCAGTGACGGAAACAGGGGGATAGATGGCTACACCTTC,CASSDGNRGIDGYTF